The 22 T cell receptor beta chains below all came from one sample that was sequenced in a study of blood T cell repertoires in COVID-19 (dated by TCRdb to the early 2020s). Libraries were made using the immunoSEQ multiplex PCR assay. The immuneACCESS repertoire file appears here via TCRdb, limited to in-frame rearrangements. These files lack a portion of the clones; in checked studies, under half of the deficit traces to unresolved V genes, and the cause of the others is not known. The sample includes more than 100,000 clones, with around 76% observed a single time. The top ten clones comprise approximately 2.5% of the sample. The sample taken for sequencing was peripheral blood. All receptors come from a man between 65 and 85 years old with acute or convalescent COVID-19.

The rearrangement uses TRBV7-2 and TRBJ1-1; possibly TRBD1 for D (5 bases). The CDR3 is made up of 17 amino acids. Germline CDR1 and CDR2: SGHTA and FQGNSA. V was trimmed by 1 base and J by 1 base, leaving 16 bases between them. This CDR3 is CASSLVSGRGGNTEAFF. The CDR3 coding sequence is TGTGCCAGCAGCTTAGTCTCAGGGAGGGGTGGGAACACTGAAGCTTTCTTT.

The chain links TRBV19 to TRBJ1-1; D gene ambiguous. This CDR3 has 14 residues. CDR1 is LNHDA, CDR2 SQIVND, per germline (reference sequence). Trimming cost V 6 bases and J 0 bases, with 11 bases left between them. CDR3 protein: CASSPQALNTEAFF. The CDR3 region has the DNA TGTGCCAGTAGCCCCCAGGCTTTGAACACTGAAGCTTTCTTT.

This clone was observed a few times. This rearrangement joins TRBV6-5 to TRBJ1-2; tentative D call: TRBD1 (5 bases). Germline V gene sequence: CDR1 MNHEY, CDR2 SVGAGI. This CDR3 is built from 14 residues. Trimming left V 2 bases short and J 3 bases short, with 10 bases between. This CDR3 is CASSYVQGDYGYTF. In DNA form, the CDR3 reads TGTGCCAGCAGTTACGTCCAGGGCGACTATGGCTACACCTTC.

This clone showed up just once. DNA of the CDR3: TGCGCCAGCAGCCCTGCATTGGCAGTTACCTACGAGCAGTACTTC. This sequence encodes CASSPALAVTYEQYF. V gene TRBV5-1 combines with J gene TRBJ2-7; D is unclear. The V gene lost 4 bases and the J gene lost 2 bases, with 16 bases spanning the gap. The CDR3 runs to 15 residues. Germline CDR1 SGHRS, CDR2 YFSETQ. Full variable domain (remainder filled in from reference TRBV5-1 and TRBJ2-7): KAGVTQTPRYLIKTRGQQVTLSCSPISGHRSVSWYQQTPGQGLQFLFEYFSETQRNKGNFPGRFSGRQFSNSRSEMNVSTLELGDSALYLCASSPALAVTYEQYFGPGTRLTVT.

The gene calls are TRBV29-1 and TRBJ1-1; 7 nucleotides match TRBD1. The CDR3 sequence is 11 residues long. V was pared by 6 bases and J by 6 bases, with 4 bases of the junction left unmatched. The germline V gene has CDR1 SQVTM and CDR2 ANQGSEA. The CDR3 DNA reads TGCAGCGTGACAGGGACCTCTGAAGCTTTCTTT. As protein: CSVTGTSEAFF.

The chain recombines TRBV6-1 with TRBJ2-2, with a possible D match to TRBD1 (5 bases). V lost 1 base and J 5 bases, leaving 8 bases between the germline ends. There are 14 residues in the CDR3. Germline V CDR1 and CDR2: MNHNS, SASEGT. The CDR3: CASSEGAGTGELFF. CDR3 sequence (DNA): TGTGCCAGCAGTGAAGGGGCAGGGACCGGGGAGCTGTTTTTT.

V gene TRBV5-5 combines with J gene TRBJ2-5; D not resolved. V was cut by 0 bases and J by 1 base, with 7 bases left in between. Germline V gives CDR1 SGHKS, CDR2 YYEKEE (reference sequence). The CDR3 covers 14 residues. CDR3 DNA sequence: TGTGCCAGCAGCTTGGCCTGGCTCCAAGAGACCCAGTACTTC. Translating gives CASSLAWLQETQYF.

The chain joins TRBV5-4 to TRBJ1-5, with TRBD1 matching over 10 bases. Germline values: CDR1 SGHNT, CDR2 YYREEE (reference sequence). V trimming: 2 bases; J trimming: 5 bases; junction bases outside the gene matches: 7. The CDR3 sequence is 16 residues long. Here the CDR3 DNA reads TGTGCCAGCAGCTTTGGGACAGGGGAGTTGCATCAGCCCCAGCATTTT. As protein: CASSFGTGELHQPQHF.

This clone was detected only once. The chain is built from TRBV4-1 and TRBJ1-1; D gene uncertain. Germline V gene data show CDR1 as MGHRA and CDR2 as YSYEKL. The CDR3 length is 16 residues. V gave up 1 base and J gave up 1 base, with 13 bases separating them. CDR3 amino acids: CASSQVRGGKNTEAFF. For the CDR3, the DNA is TGCGCCAGCAGCCAAGTTCGGGGAGGGAAGAACACTGAAGCTTTCTTT.

The chain has TRBV25-1 and TRBJ1-5, with D possibly TRBD1 on 5 matching bases. Germline lookup yields CDR1 MGHDK and CDR2 SYGVNS. The CDR3 loop spans 14 amino acids. V was cut by 2 bases and J by 7 bases, with 12 bases left in between. CDR3 sequence (DNA): TGTGCCAGCAGTGAACAGGGTTTAGGGCAGCCCCAGCATTTT. Its translation is CASSEQGLGQPQHF.

The chain recombines TRBV5-1 with TRBJ1-6, with TRBD1 as a possible D gene (6 bases). The germline V gene encodes CDR1 SGHRS and CDR2 YFSETQ. The CDR3 has 16 residues. Deletions cut 3 bases from V and 7 bases from J, with 17 bases between. The CDR3 DNA is TGCGCCAGCAGCTCACAGCAGGGGAGTGGCAATTCACCCCTCCACTTT. Protein: CASSSQQGSGNSPLHF.

CDR3 bases: TGTGCCAGTAGTATTACAGGGTTGTTTTTCGAGCAGTACTTC. Translated, it gives CASSITGLFFEQYF. The V call is TRBV19, the J call TRBJ2-7; tentatively, D is TRBD1 (6 bases). This CDR3 has 14 residues. Germline V lookup: CDR1 LNHDA, CDR2 SQIVND (reference sequence). Trimming shortened V by 3 bases and J by 6 bases, and 15 bases separated the two germline ends.

The chain links TRBV27 to TRBJ2-7, with 7 bases identical to TRBD1. There are 13 residues in the CDR3. With V trimmed by 4 bases and J by 6 bases, 6 bases remained unmatched. The germline gives CDR1 MNHEY, CDR2 SMNVEV (reference sequence). The CDR3: CASSSGTDSEQYF. The DNA for the CDR3 is TGTGCCAGCAGTTCTGGGACAGATTCCGAGCAGTACTTC.

The chain couples TRBV6-1 to TRBJ1-2; TRBD1 might be the D (5 bases). This CDR3 spans 17 amino acids. Trimming shortened V by 2 bases and J by 6 bases, and 22 bases separated the two germline ends. Germline lookup yields CDR1 MNHNS and CDR2 SASEGT. The CDR3 coding sequence is TGTGCCAGCAGTGAATCCCGCGGGGCGCGGAGCGGCAATGGCTACACCTTC. This gives the protein CASSESRGARSGNGYTF.

The V call is TRBV6-2 or TRBV6-3, the J call TRBJ2-1; possible D gene TRBD1, 6 bases. Trimming stripped 4 bases from V and 0 bases from J, with 10 bases between. From germline, CDR1 is MNHEY and CDR2 SVGEGT. The CDR3 is 15 residues long. The CDR3 spells CASSSTGSSYNEQFF. CDR3 in DNA: TGTGCCAGCAGTTCCACAGGGAGCTCCTACAATGAGCAGTTCTTC.

This clone was seen a few times. The J gene is TRBJ2-2, the V gene TRBV9; D is perhaps TRBD2 (6 bases). With 1 base removed from V and 7 bases from J, the gap between germline ends came to 11 bases. Germline CDR1 is SGDLS and CDR2 is YYNGEE. This CDR3 contains 14 residues. The CDR3 DNA reads TGTGCCAGCAGCGTACTAGCGATGGACGGGGAGCTGTTTTTT. The encoded protein is CASSVLAMDGELFF. Full variable domain (outside the CDR3, taken from reference TRBV9 and TRBJ2-2): DSGVTQTPKHLITATGQRVTLRCSPRSGDLSVYWYQQSLDQGLQFLIQYYNGEERAKGNILERFSAQQFPDLHSELNLSSLELGDSALYFCASSVLAMDGELFFGEGSRLTVL.

This chain connects TRBV6-2 or TRBV6-3 to TRBJ1-5, with 8 bases identical to TRBD1. Germline lookup yields CDR1 MNHEY and CDR2 SVGEGT. V shed 6 bases, J shed 3 bases, and the junction held 10 bases outside the gene matches. CDR3 length: 16 amino acids. In nucleotides, the CDR3 is TGTGCCAGCAGCCCTTTCGGACAGGGTGACAATCAGCCCCAGCATTTT. Translating gives CASSPFGQGDNQPQHF.

This chain joins TRBV11-2 and TRBJ2-2; tentative D call: TRBD1 (7 bases). CDR1 and CDR2 from the germline V gene are SGHAT and FQNNGV. The CDR3 spans 15 residues. V shed 3 bases and J shed 4 bases, with 12 bases lying between them. CDR3 DNA: TGTGCCAGCAGCTTGGTCAGGGGGGTCACCGGGGAGCTGTTTTTT. Translation gives CASSLVRGVTGELFF.

The chain employs TRBV3-1 (or the pseudogene TRBV3-2) and TRBJ1-2; D gene uncertain. V lost 0 bases and J lost 3, with 8 bases in between. The V gene's germline CDR1 is LGHDT and CDR2 YNNKEL (reference sequence). This CDR3 is built from 14 residues. CDR3 nucleotide sequence: TGTGCCAGCAGCCAAGATGTGCGGCACTATGGCTACACCTTC. Its protein product is CASSQDVRHYGYTF.

The J gene is TRBJ2-2, the V gene TRBV24-1; 7 bases fit TRBD2. This CDR3 is built from 13 residues. The junction had 6 bases not matched to a gene; V was cut back by 9 bases and J by 6 bases. The germline gives CDR1 KGHDR, CDR2 SFDVKD. Here the CDR3 DNA reads TGTGCCACCGGGAGGGTTGAGCCCGGGGAGCTGTTTTTT. Protein sequence: CATGRVEPGELFF.

The chain couples TRBV7-3 to TRBJ1-1; 8 bases are a match to TRBD1. This CDR3 has 13 residues. J gave up 5 bases and V 4 bases, and 3 bases lay outside the gene matches. Germline V CDR1 and CDR2: SGHTA, FQGTGA. The CDR3 region has the DNA TGTGCCAGCAGCTCCCACAGGGGGACTGAAGCTTTCTTT. It yields the protein CASSSHRGTEAFF. The full variable domain, with the rest looked up from reference TRBV7-3 and TRBJ1-1, is GAGVSQTPSNKVTEKGKYVELRCDPISGHTALYWYRQSLGQGPEFLIYFQGTGAADDSGLPNDRFFAVRPEGSVSTLKIQRTERGDSAVYLCASSSHRGTEAFFGQGTRLTVV.

The rearrangement joins TRBV6-1 to TRBJ2-3; possibly TRBD1 for D (5 bases). The CDR3 length is 17 residues. Germline V gives CDR1 MNHNS, CDR2 SASEGT. Trimming stripped 3 bases from V and 1 base from J, with 17 bases between. The CDR3 DNA follows: TGTGCCAGCAGTGAGCAATCTAGGGGATACCGCACAGATACGCAGTATTTT. Translation gives CASSEQSRGYRTDTQYF.